These 25 T cell receptor beta chains share one sample of origin, sequenced in a study of naive CD8 T cells in extremely preterm neonates. Here immunoSEQ multiplex PCR was the method, and the copy in TCRdb shows in-frame clones only, minus some. The sample has about 5,200 clones, 95% to 98% seen once. Sequencing used naive CD8+ T cells from blood. The receptor source for this set is a human donor in good health.

The chain uses TRBV7-6 and TRBJ1-5; D remains ambiguous. V lost 3 bases and J lost 5, with 14 bases in between. Germline lookup yields CDR1 SGHVS and CDR2 FNYEAQ. The CDR3 is made up of 15 amino acids. For the CDR3, the DNA is TGTGCCAGCAGCTTTTTTTCAGGTTCGGATCAGCCCCAGCATTTT. Residues: CASSFFSGSDQPQHF.

V is TRBV19 and J is TRBJ1-6; no definite D call. The germline V and J ends were trimmed by 3 bases and 5 bases, with 8 bases remaining between them. Germline V gene data show CDR1 as LNHDA and CDR2 as SQIVND (reference sequence). The CDR3 length is 14 residues. The CDR3 loop is CASSIGSDNSPLHF. The CDR3 DNA reads TGTGCCAGTAGTATCGGGTCAGATAATTCACCCCTCCACTTT.

The chain recombines TRBV19 with TRBJ1-4, with a tentative D call TRBD1 (5 bases). V shed 8 bases and J shed 5 bases, with 18 bases lying between them. CDR1 and CDR2 from the germline V gene are LNHDA and SQIVND (reference sequence). The CDR3 covers 15 residues. The CDR3 is CASHDRRGRNEKLFF. Written as DNA, the CDR3 is TGTGCCAGTCACGATAGGCGGGGCCGGAATGAAAAACTGTTTTTT.

This sequence joins TRBV5-4 and TRBJ1-1, with 7 bases aligning to TRBD1. V was pared by 2 bases and J by 6 bases, with 4 bases of the junction left unmatched. In germline, CDR1 is SGHNT, CDR2 YYREEE (reference sequence). This CDR3 spans 13 amino acids. The CDR3 reads CASSFQGVAEAFF. CDR3 DNA: TGTGCCAGCAGCTTTCAGGGGGTTGCTGAAGCTTTCTTT.

The rearrangement joins TRBV5-1 to TRBJ2-3, with TRBD2 as a possible D gene (6 bases). This CDR3 contains 15 residues. V lost 4 bases and J lost 0, with 12 bases in between. Germline V gene sequence: CDR1 SGHRS, CDR2 YFSETQ. In DNA form, the CDR3 reads TGCGCCAGCAGCACGTGGGGGGAGAGCACAGATACGCAGTATTTT. This translates into CASSTWGESTDTQYF.

The chain has TRBV5-4 and TRBJ1-5, with D possibly being TRBD1 (6 bases). The ends were cut back, 0 bases at V and 3 bases at J, with 7 bases in the middle. Germline CDR1 is SGHNT and CDR2 is YYREEE (reference sequence). The CDR3 runs to 14 residues. The CDR3 coding sequence is TGTGCCAGCAGCTTGGCAGGGGACAATCAGCCCCAGCATTTT. Its protein is CASSLAGDNQPQHF.

Points on this clone: A read error may produce the germline difference seen at one junction end. CDR3 in amino acids: CASGFPPQRQGWNQPQHF. CDR3 nucleotides: TGTGCCAGCGGTTTCCCTCCCCAAAGACAGGGTTGGAATCAGCCCCAGCATTTT. The chain carries TRBV27 and TRBJ1-5; 7 nucleotides agree with TRBD1. This CDR3 spans 18 amino acids. The germline gives CDR1 MNHEY, CDR2 SMNVEV (reference sequence).

The V and J genes are TRBV4-1 and TRBJ1-2; 9 nucleotides agree with TRBD1. Unmatched junction bases numbered 2, after V lost 2 bases and J lost 4 bases. This CDR3 has 14 amino acids. Germline lookup yields CDR1 MGHRA and CDR2 YSYEKL. Here the CDR3 DNA reads TGCGCCAGCAGCCAATCGACAGGGGGCTATGGCTACACCTTC. Translated, it gives CASSQSTGGYGYTF.

This chain joins TRBV7-9 and TRBJ2-7; 8 bases align to TRBD2. The CDR3 totals 13 residues. Germline CDR1 reads SEHNR; CDR2 reads FQNEAQ (reference sequence). Unmatched junction bases numbered 2, after V lost 5 bases and J lost 2 bases. The CDR3 bases are TGTGCCAGCAGCCGGGGGGGCCCCTACGAGCAGTACTTC. Translated, it gives CASSRGGPYEQYF.

The V gene is TRBV5-1, the J gene TRBJ2-1, with a weak D call TRBD1 (6 bases). This CDR3 is built from 15 residues. CDR1 SGHRS and CDR2 YFSETQ come from the germline V gene. V lost 2 bases and J lost 0, with 9 bases in between. The CDR3 here is CASSFRDNSYNEQFF. The CDR3 DNA is TGCGCCAGCAGCTTCCGGGACAACTCCTACAATGAGCAGTTCTTC.

The chain combines TRBV29-1 with TRBJ2-5; 9 nucleotides agree with TRBD1. Trimming at V came to 6 bases and at J to 4 bases, leaving 9 bases not matched to a gene. The CDR3 is 14 residues long. CDR1 SQVTM and CDR2 ANQGSEA come from the germline V gene. CDR3 sequence: CSVATGGGGETQYF. As DNA, the CDR3 is TGCAGCGTCGCAACAGGGGGCGGGGGAGAGACCCAGTACTTC.

This rearrangement joins TRBV5-6 to TRBJ2-7; D call uncertain. The CDR3 sequence is 13 residues long. Looked up from germline, CDR1 is SGHDT and CDR2 is YYEEEE. Between the trimmed V and J ends, which lost 3 bases and 1 base, there was a span of 8 bases. The DNA for the CDR3 is TGTGCCAGCAGCTATGGGCTGTCCTACGAGCAGTACTTC. This gives the protein CASSYGLSYEQYF.

The V call is TRBV7-9, the J call TRBJ2-2, with a possible D match to TRBD2 (5 bases). V was cut by 5 bases and J by 7 bases, with 11 bases left in between. Germline V gene data show CDR1 as SEHNR and CDR2 as FQNEAQ (reference sequence). This CDR3 comprises 13 residues. DNA of the CDR3: TGTGCCAGCAGCGTAATAGCGAGCGGGGAGCTGTTTTTT. Translated: CASSVIASGELFF. Full variable domain (remainder filled in from reference TRBV7-9 and TRBJ2-2): DTGVSQNPRHKITKRGQNVTFRCDPISEHNRLYWYRQTLGQGPEFLTYFQNEAQLEKSRLLSDRFSAERPKGSFSTLEIQRTEQGDSAMYLCASSVIASGELFFGEGSRLTVL.

V usage is TRBV28 and J usage is TRBJ2-2; 9 nucleotides match TRBD1. The V gene end was trimmed by 3 bases and the J gene end by 6 bases; junction bases not matched to a gene: 11. In germline, CDR1 is MDHEN, CDR2 SYDVKM. The CDR3 consists of 17 residues. Written as DNA, the CDR3 is TGTGCCAGCAGTTTCCCGTCTCTTCGGGACAGGGCCGGGGAGCTGTTTTTT. Translation: CASSFPSLRDRAGELFF.

The CDR3 here is CASSPATSGGLDTQYF. In DNA form, the CDR3 reads TGTGCCAGCAGCCCCGCTACTAGCGGGGGACTAGATACGCAGTATTTT. V usage is TRBV7-8 and J usage is TRBJ2-3; the match to TRBD2 covers 11 bases. Germline-derived CDR1 and CDR2 are SGHVS and FQNEAQ. The CDR3 contains 16 residues. V lost 5 bases, J lost 5 bases, and 9 bases stayed unmatched.

The CDR3 loop is CASSESGDNTGELFF. DNA for the CDR3: TGTGCCAGCAGTGAAAGCGGGGACAACACCGGGGAGCTGTTTTTT. V and J are TRBV2 and TRBJ2-2; 7 bases align to TRBD2. This CDR3 has 15 amino acids. Germline V gene sequence: CDR1 SNHLY, CDR2 FYNNEI. V lost 2 bases and J lost 2; bases outside the gene matches: 2.

This chain uses TRBV28 with TRBJ1-3, with 7 bases fitting TRBD1. Germline V gene data show CDR1 as MDHEN and CDR2 as SYDVKM. The CDR3 totals 14 residues. The V gene end was trimmed by 4 bases and the J gene end by 4 bases; junction bases not matched to a gene: 4. In nucleotides, the CDR3 is TGTGCCAGCAGTTACAAACAGGGGGGAAACACCATATATTTT. This sequence encodes CASSYKQGGNTIYF.

The chain couples TRBV2 to TRBJ1-4; 7 bases fit TRBD1. The V gene's germline CDR1 is SNHLY and CDR2 FYNNEI. V dropped 8 bases and J dropped 0; count of bases not matched to a gene: 9. This CDR3 comprises 16 residues. The CDR3 is CASGGQTTTTNEKLFF. The CDR3 DNA reads TGTGCCAGCGGGGGACAGACAACAACAACTAATGAAAAACTGTTTTTT.

The CDR3 nucleotides are TGTGCCAGCAGCCCGAGGGAGTCGCGCTATGGCTACACCTTC. Protein sequence: CASSPRESRYGYTF. V is TRBV5-4 and J is TRBJ1-2; D is undetermined. V lost 4 bases and J lost 4, with 14 bases in between. The CDR3 covers 14 residues. CDR1 is SGHNT, CDR2 YYREEE, per germline (reference sequence). The full variable domain, completed using reference TRBV5-4 and TRBJ1-2, is ETGVTQSPTHLIKTRGQQVTLRCSSQSGHNTVSWYQQALGQGPQFIFQYYREEENGRGNFPPRFSGLQFPNYSSELNVNALELDDSALYLCASSPRESRYGYTFGSGTRLTVV.

As regards this clone: Other DNA sequences in the sample encode the same CDR3. J is TRBJ1-5 and V is TRBV5-5; D perhaps matches TRBD1 (6 bases). V lost 4 bases and J lost 5, with 16 bases in between. This CDR3 contains 15 residues. Per the germline V gene, CDR1 is SGHKS and CDR2 is YYEKEE (reference sequence). The CDR3: CASSPVGDTDQPQHF. CDR3 sequence (DNA): TGTGCCAGCAGCCCGGTAGGGGACACAGATCAGCCCCAGCATTTT.

The chain couples TRBV28 to TRBJ2-5; maybe TRBD1 (6 bases). The germline V and J ends were trimmed by 5 bases and 4 bases, with 14 bases remaining between them. The CDR3 extends over 14 amino acids. Per the germline V gene, CDR1 is MDHEN and CDR2 is SYDVKM. The CDR3 nucleotides are TGTGCCAGCAGTCCTCCCAGGGGTCGAGAGACCCAGTACTTC. Protein sequence: CASSPPRGRETQYF.

This rearrangement joins TRBV10-2 to TRBJ1-5; D call uncertain. The CDR3 has 17 amino acids. Between the trimmed V and J ends, which lost 5 bases and 2 bases, there was a span of 19 bases. Germline loops: CDR1 WSHSY, CDR2 SAAADI. CDR3 coding DNA: TGCGCCAGCAGTCCTGGGCATGGAAGTCTTGGCAATCAGCCCCAGCATTTT. It yields the protein CASSPGHGSLGNQPQHF.

CDR3 region: CASSYRGGPYEQYF. CDR3 coding DNA: TGTGCCAGCAGCTACAGGGGGGGCCCCTACGAGCAGTACTTC. This chain connects TRBV5-4 to TRBJ2-7, with a tentative D call TRBD1 (8 bases). The length of the CDR3 is 14 residues. V dropped 3 bases and J dropped 2 bases, with 12 bases sitting between them. Germline V CDR1 and CDR2: SGHNT, YYREEE (reference sequence).

V usage is TRBV7-9 and J usage is TRBJ2-7; tentatively, D is TRBD1 (6 bases). V was trimmed by 5 bases and J by 3 bases, leaving 14 bases between them. The CDR3 sequence is 14 residues long. Germline loops: CDR1 SEHNR, CDR2 FQNEAQ (reference sequence). CDR3 sequence reads: CASSPRTDYYEQYF. The CDR3 DNA follows: TGTGCCAGCAGCCCTAGGACAGATTACTACGAGCAGTACTTC.

The V call is TRBV5-8, the J call TRBJ1-2, with 9 bases fitting TRBD1. From germline, CDR1 is SGHTS and CDR2 YDEGEE. J lost 8 bases, V lost 3 bases, and 5 bases had no gene match. There are 13 residues in the CDR3. DNA of the CDR3: TGTGCCAGCAGCTGGGACAGGGAGGAAGGCTACACCTTC. It specifies CASSWDREEGYTF.